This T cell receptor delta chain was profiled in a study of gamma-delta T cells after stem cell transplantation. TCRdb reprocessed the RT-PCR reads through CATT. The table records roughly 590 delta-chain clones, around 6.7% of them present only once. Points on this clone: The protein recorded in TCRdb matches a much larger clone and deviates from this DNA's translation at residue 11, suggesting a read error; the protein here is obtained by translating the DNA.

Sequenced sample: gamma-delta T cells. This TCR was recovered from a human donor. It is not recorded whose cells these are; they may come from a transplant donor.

CDR3 DNA sequence: TGTGCCTGTGACACCCTGGGGGAGACAAGGGACACCGATAAACTCATCTTT. Translating it yields CACDTLGETRDTDKLIF. The V and J genes are TRDV2 and TRDJ1; 8 bases fit TRDD3. The CDR3 is made up of 17 amino acids. CDR1 and CDR2 from the germline V gene are GEAIGNYY and EKD. V dropped 0 bases and J dropped 0; count of bases not matched to a gene: 8.